The rows below give T cell receptor beta chains drawn from one sample of a study of cytomegalovirus exposure and HLA in healthy donors. The table came from immunoSEQ multiplex PCR; TCRdb's copy has only in-frame clones and leaves some out. This sample yields over 150,000 clones, of which about 81% are seen a single time; approximately 5% belongs to the top ten. The specimen was PBMCs. The receptors shown here come from a man aged 30 to 39 in good health and CMV-seropositive. CDR3s include the opening cysteine and the closing phenylalanine or tryptophan. Size values are once, few and many counts, or a class for expanded clones, and some rows have none.

j_gene: TRBJ2-5; abundance: .; v_gene: TRBV7-6; CDR3aa: CASSPDRQETQYF
j_gene: TRBJ2-2; abundance: .; v_gene: TRBV30; CDR3aa: CAWLKGSGRPGGELFF
j_gene: TRBJ2-7; abundance: .; v_gene: TRBV30; CDR3aa: CAWRGTGKVVYEQYF
j_gene: TRBJ2-7; abundance: .; v_gene: TRBV27; CDR3aa: CASSFGGYYEQYF
j_gene: TRBJ2-3; abundance: .; v_gene: TRBV9; CDR3aa: CASSVAGTGGADTQYF
j_gene: TRBJ1-1; abundance: once; v_gene: TRBV28; CDR3aa: CASSLSQGGYTEAFF
j_gene: TRBJ1-1; abundance: .; v_gene: TRBV5-1; CDR3aa: CASSLLGSRGTEAFF
j_gene: TRBJ1-1; abundance: .; v_gene: TRBV28; CDR3aa: CASSLWEGQPNTEAFF
j_gene: TRBJ1-4; abundance: .; v_gene: TRBV19; CDR3aa: CASSQTGFEKLFF
j_gene: TRBJ2-1; abundance: .; v_gene: TRBV4-2; CDR3aa: CASSQAEGGTRNEQFF
j_gene: TRBJ1-2; abundance: .; v_gene: TRBV28; CDR3aa: CASSLWEWTGRAYGYTF
j_gene: TRBJ1-2; abundance: .; v_gene: TRBV4-1; CDR3aa: CASSQETYLGYGYTF
j_gene: TRBJ1-1; abundance: .; v_gene: TRBV6-5; CDR3aa: CASSYGASTEAFF
j_gene: TRBJ1-6; abundance: few; v_gene: TRBV5-1; CDR3aa: CASRRQGDNSPLHF
j_gene: TRBJ1-2; abundance: few; v_gene: TRBV9; CDR3aa: CASSARLTGGNYGYTF
j_gene: TRBJ1-5; abundance: once; v_gene: TRBV4-2; CDR3aa: CASSQDNSVPGPQHF
j_gene: TRBJ2-2; abundance: .; v_gene: TRBV19; CDR3aa: CASSLPPRREFTGELFF
j_gene: TRBJ1-4; abundance: few; v_gene: TRBV6-5; CDR3aa: CASSSKKAGKSEKLFF
j_gene: TRBJ1-2; abundance: .; v_gene: TRBV28; CDR3aa: CASRADGNYGYTF
j_gene: TRBJ2-6; abundance: few; v_gene: TRBV4-3; CDR3aa: CASSQVFTGTRSSSGANVLTF
j_gene: TRBJ1-6; abundance: few; v_gene: TRBV6-6; CDR3aa: CASSLRDRGNSPLHF
j_gene: TRBJ2-6; abundance: .; v_gene: TRBV5-6; CDR3aa: CASSLEGALRSGANVLTF
j_gene: TRBJ2-1; abundance: .; v_gene: TRBV27; CDR3aa: CASTVATPYNEQFF
j_gene: TRBJ2-5; abundance: .; v_gene: TRBV6-1; CDR3aa: CASSGTGMETQYF
j_gene: TRBJ1-2; abundance: .; v_gene: TRBV7-9; CDR3aa: CASTLGGGAAYGYTF
j_gene: TRBJ2-7; abundance: .; v_gene: TRBV30; CDR3aa: CACVRGHPYEQYF
j_gene: TRBJ1-1; abundance: once; v_gene: TRBV19; CDR3aa: CASSMVRGVTEAFF